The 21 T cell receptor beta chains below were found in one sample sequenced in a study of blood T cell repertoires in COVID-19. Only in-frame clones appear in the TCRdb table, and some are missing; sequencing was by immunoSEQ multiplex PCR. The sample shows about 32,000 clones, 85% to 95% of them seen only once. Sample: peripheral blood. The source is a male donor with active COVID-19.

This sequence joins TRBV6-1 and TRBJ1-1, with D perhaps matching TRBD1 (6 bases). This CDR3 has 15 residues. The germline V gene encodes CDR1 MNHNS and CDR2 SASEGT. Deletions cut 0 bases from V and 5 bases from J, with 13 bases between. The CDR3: CASSEAERGWTEAFF. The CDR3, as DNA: TGTGCCAGCAGTGAAGCGGAAAGGGGGTGGACTGAAGCTTTCTTT.

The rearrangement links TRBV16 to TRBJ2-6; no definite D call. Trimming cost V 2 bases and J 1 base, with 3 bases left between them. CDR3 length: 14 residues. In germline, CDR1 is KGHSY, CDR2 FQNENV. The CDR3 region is CASSQQSGANVLTF. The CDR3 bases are TGTGCCAGCAGCCAACAGTCTGGGGCCAACGTCCTGACTTTC. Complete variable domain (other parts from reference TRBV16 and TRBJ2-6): GEEVAQTPKHLVRGEGQKAKLYCAPIKGHSYVFWYQQVLKNEFKFLISFQNENVFDETGMPKERFSAKCLPNSPCSLEIQATKLEDSAVYFCASSQQSGANVLTFGAGSRLTVL.

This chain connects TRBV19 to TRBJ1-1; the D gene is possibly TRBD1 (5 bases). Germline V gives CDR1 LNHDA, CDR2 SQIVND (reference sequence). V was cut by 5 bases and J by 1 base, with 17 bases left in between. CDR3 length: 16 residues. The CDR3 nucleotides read TGTGCCAGTAGTGTATCCCCCCGGAGGGGGAACACTGAAGCTTTCTTT. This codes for CASSVSPRRGNTEAFF.

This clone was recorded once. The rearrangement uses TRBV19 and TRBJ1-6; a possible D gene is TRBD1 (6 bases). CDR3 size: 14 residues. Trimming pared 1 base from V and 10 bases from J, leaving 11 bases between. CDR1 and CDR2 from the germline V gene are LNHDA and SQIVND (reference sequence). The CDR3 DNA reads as TGTGCCAGTAGTATAGGCCAGGGGACATCACCCCTCCACTTT. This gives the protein CASSIGQGTSPLHF. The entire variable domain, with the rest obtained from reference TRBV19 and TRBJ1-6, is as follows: DGGITQSPKYLFRKEGQNVTLSCEQNLNHDAMYWYRQDPGQGLRLIYYSQIVNDFQKGDIAEGYSVSREKKESFPLTVTSAQKNPTAFYLCASSIGQGTSPLHFGNGTRLTVT.

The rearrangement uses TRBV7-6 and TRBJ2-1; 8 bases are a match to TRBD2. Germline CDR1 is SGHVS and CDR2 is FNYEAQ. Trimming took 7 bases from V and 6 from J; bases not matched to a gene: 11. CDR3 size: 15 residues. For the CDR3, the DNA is TGTGCCAGCACCGGAGGTCGGGCGGGGGGCAATGAGCAGTTCTTC. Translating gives CASTGGRAGGNEQFF.

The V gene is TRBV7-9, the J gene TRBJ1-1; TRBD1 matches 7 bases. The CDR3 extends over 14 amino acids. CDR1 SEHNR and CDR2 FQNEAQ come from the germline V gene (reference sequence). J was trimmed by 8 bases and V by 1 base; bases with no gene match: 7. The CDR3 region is CASSLEETGLEAFF. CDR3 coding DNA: TGTGCCAGCAGCTTAGAGGAGACAGGGCTCGAAGCTTTCTTT.

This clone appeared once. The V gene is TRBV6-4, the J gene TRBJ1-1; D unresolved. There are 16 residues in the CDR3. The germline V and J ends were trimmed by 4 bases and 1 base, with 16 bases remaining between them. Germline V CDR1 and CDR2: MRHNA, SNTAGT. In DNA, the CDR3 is TGTGCCAGCAGTGCTGGGCGGGCGGCCAGGAACACTGAAGCTTTCTTT. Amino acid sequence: CASSAGRAARNTEAFF.

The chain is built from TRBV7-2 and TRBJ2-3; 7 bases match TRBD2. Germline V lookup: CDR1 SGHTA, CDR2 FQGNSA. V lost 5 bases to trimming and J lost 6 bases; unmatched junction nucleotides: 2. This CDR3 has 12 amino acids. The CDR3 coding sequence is TGTGCCAGCAGCCCACTAGCGGATACGCAGTATTTT. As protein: CASSPLADTQYF.

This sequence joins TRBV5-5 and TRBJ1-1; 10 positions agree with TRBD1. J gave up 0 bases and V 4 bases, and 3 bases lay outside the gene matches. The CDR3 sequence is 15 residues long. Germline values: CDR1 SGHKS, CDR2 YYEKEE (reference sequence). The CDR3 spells CASSPGQGVNTEAFF. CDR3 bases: TGTGCCAGCAGCCCAGGACAGGGGGTGAACACTGAAGCTTTCTTT.

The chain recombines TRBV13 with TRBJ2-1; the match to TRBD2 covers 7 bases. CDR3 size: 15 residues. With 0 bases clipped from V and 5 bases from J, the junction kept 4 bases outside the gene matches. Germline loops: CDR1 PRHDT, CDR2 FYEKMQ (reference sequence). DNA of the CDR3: TGTGCCAGCAGCTTAGGGCTAGCGGCGGACAATGAGCAGTTCTTC. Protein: CASSLGLAADNEQFF.

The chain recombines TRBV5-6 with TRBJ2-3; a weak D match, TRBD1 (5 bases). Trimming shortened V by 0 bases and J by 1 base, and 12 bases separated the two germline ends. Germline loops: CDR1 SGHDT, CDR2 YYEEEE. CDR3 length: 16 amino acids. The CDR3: CASSLATDSGTDTQYF. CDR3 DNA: TGTGCCAGCAGCTTGGCGACAGATTCCGGCACAGATACGCAGTATTTT.

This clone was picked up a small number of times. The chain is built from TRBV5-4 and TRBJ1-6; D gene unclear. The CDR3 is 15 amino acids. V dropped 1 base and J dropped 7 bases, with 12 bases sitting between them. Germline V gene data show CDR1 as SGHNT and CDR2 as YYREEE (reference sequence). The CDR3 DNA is TGTGCCAGCAGCTTGAAGGAGTCTGGAAATTCACCCCTCCACTTT. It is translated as CASSLKESGNSPLHF.

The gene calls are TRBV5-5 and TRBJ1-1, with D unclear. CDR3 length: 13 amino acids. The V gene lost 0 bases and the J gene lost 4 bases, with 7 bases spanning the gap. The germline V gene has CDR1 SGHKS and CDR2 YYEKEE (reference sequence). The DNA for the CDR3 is TGTGCCAGCAGCTTGGCCACCAGCACTGAAGCTTTCTTT. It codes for CASSLATSTEAFF.

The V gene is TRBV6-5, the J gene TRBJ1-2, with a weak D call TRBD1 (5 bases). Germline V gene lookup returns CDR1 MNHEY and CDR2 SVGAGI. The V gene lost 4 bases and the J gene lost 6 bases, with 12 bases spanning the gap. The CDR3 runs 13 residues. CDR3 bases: TGTGCCAGCAGTTCTATAAGGGGAAATGGCTACACCTTC. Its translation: CASSSIRGNGYTF.

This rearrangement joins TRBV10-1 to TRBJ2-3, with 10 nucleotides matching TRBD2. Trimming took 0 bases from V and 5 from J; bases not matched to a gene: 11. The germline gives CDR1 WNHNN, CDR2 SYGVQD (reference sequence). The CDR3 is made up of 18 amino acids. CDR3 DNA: TGCGCCAGCAGTGAGTCGAGGCTAGCGGGGGCCCCGGAAGATACGCAGTATTTT. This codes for CASSESRLAGAPEDTQYF.

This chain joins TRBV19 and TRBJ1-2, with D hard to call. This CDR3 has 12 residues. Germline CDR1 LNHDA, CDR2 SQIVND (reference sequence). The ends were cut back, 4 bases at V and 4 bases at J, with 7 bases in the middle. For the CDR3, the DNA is TGTGCCAGTAGTAAGGGAGGCTATGGCTACACCTTC. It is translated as CASSKGGYGYTF.

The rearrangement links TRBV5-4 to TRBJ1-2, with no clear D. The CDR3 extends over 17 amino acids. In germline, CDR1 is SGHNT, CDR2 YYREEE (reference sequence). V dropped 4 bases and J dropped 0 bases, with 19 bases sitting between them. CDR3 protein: CASSPPAASGANYGYTF. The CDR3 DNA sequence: TGTGCCAGCAGCCCTCCTGCTGCAAGCGGAGCTAACTATGGCTACACCTTC.

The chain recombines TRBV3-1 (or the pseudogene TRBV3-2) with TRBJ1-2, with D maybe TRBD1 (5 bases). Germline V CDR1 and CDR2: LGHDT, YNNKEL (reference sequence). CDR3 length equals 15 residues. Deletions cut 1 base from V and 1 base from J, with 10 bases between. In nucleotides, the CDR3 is TGTGCCAGCAGCCAAGGGACACAATTTAACTATGGCTACACCTTC. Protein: CASSQGTQFNYGYTF.

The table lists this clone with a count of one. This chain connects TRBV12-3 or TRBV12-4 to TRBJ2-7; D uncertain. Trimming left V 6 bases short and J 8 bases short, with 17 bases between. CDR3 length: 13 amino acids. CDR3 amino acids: CASRSLLAAQQYF. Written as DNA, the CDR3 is TGTGCCAGCAGATCTCTCCTCGCGGCTCAGCAGTACTTC.

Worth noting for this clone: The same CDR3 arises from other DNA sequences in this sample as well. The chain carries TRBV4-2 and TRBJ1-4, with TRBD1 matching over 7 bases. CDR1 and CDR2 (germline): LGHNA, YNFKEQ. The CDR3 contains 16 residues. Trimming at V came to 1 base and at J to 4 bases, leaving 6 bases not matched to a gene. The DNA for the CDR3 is TGTGCCAGCAGCCAAGGGGGAAACAGGGGTAATGAAAAACTGTTTTTT. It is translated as CASSQGGNRGNEKLFF.

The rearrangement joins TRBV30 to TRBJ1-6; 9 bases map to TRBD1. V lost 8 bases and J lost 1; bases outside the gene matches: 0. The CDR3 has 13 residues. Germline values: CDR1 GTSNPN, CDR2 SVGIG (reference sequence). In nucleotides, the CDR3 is TGTGCCGGGACAGGGTCCTATAATTCACCCCTCCACTTT. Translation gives CAGTGSYNSPLHF. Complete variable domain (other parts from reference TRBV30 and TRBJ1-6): SQTIHQWPATLVQPVGSPLSLECTVEGTSNPNLYWYRQAAGRGLQLLFYSVGIGQISSEVPQNLSASRPQDRQFILSSKKLLLSDSGFYLCAGTGSYNSPLHFGNGTRLTVT.